One sample yielded the 31 T cell receptor beta chains listed below, sequenced in a study of T cell changes during pregnancy in multiple sclerosis. Data came from immunoSEQ multiplex PCR; TCRdb stores just in-frame clones and leaves some out. The repertoire has more than 90,000 clones, roughly 90% of them found once; the top ten carry 1.5%. The sequencing used peripheral blood, collected in the first trimester of pregnancy. These TCRs come from a female donor with multiple sclerosis, enrolled in a pregnancy study.

The table lists this clone with a count of one. This rearrangement joins TRBV16 to TRBJ2-1; 7 nucleotides agree with TRBD2. Trimming took 2 bases from V and 7 from J; bases not matched to a gene: 2. The V gene's germline CDR1 is KGHSY and CDR2 FQNENV. CDR3 length: 13 amino acids. The CDR3 spells CASSQGGGNEQFF. Here the CDR3 DNA reads TGTGCCAGCAGCCAAGGGGGGGGGAATGAGCAGTTCTTC.

The rearrangement links TRBV12-5 to TRBJ2-2, with D unclear. V was cut by 8 bases and J by 7 bases, with 11 bases left in between. The CDR3 consists of 12 residues. CDR1 LGHNT and CDR2 FRNRAP come from the germline V gene. The CDR3 loop reads CASSEFGGELFF. The CDR3 bases are TGTGCTAGTAGCGAGTTTGGCGGGGAGCTGTTTTTT.

The rearrangement joins TRBV19 to TRBJ1-5, with 7 bases identical to TRBD1. Germline V lookup: CDR1 LNHDA, CDR2 SQIVND (reference sequence). This CDR3 contains 16 residues. Losses at the gene ends were 3 bases for V and 1 base for J; bases not matched to a gene: 6. CDR3 protein: CASSIPYRGSNQPQHF. DNA for the CDR3: TGTGCCAGTAGTATCCCGTACAGGGGAAGCAATCAGCCCCAGCATTTT.

The chain uses TRBV18 and TRBJ2-7; perhaps TRBD2 as D (6 bases). Germline V gives CDR1 KGHSH, CDR2 LQKENI. With 3 bases removed from V and 0 bases from J, the gap between germline ends came to 18 bases. The CDR3 has 17 amino acids. CDR3 DNA sequence: TGTGCCAGCTCACCCGGACTTGGTAGCGGAGCCTCCTACGAGCAGTACTTC. Its translation: CASSPGLGSGASYEQYF. Based on the CDR3 plus reference TRBV18 and TRBJ2-7, the full variable domain is NAGVMQNPRHLVRRRGQEARLRCSPMKGHSHVYWYRQLPEEGLKFMVYLQKENIIDESGMPKERFSAEFPKEGPSILRIQQVVRGDSAAYFCASSPGLGSGASYEQYFGPGTRLTVT.

J is TRBJ2-3 and V is TRBV18; 9 bases match TRBD2. Germline V gives CDR1 KGHSH, CDR2 LQKENI. There are 14 residues in the CDR3. V was pared by 5 bases and J by 4 bases, with 4 bases of the junction left unmatched. This CDR3 reads CASSNSGSADTQYF. CDR3 nucleotide sequence: TGTGCCAGCTCAAATAGCGGGAGCGCAGATACGCAGTATTTT. The complete variable domain, with remaining parts taken from reference TRBV18 and TRBJ2-3, reads NAGVMQNPRHLVRRRGQEARLRCSPMKGHSHVYWYRQLPEEGLKFMVYLQKENIIDESGMPKERFSAEFPKEGPSILRIQQVVRGDSAAYFCASSNSGSADTQYFGPGTRLTVL.

V and J are TRBV27 and TRBJ2-3; 7 bases map to TRBD2. The V gene's germline CDR1 is MNHEY and CDR2 SMNVEV (reference sequence). J was trimmed by 6 bases and V by 1 base; bases with no gene match: 1. This CDR3 comprises 13 residues. CDR3 bases: TGTGCCAGCAGTTTATTCGGGGGGGATACGCAGTATTTT. Its translation: CASSLFGGDTQYF.

This clone occurred once. This chain joins TRBV2 and TRBJ2-7; weak D call: TRBD1 (6 bases). Trimming stripped 2 bases from V and 2 bases from J, with 10 bases between. This CDR3 contains 14 residues. CDR1 and CDR2 (germline): SNHLY, FYNNEI. CDR3 in amino acids: CASSEWTDTYEQYF. As DNA, the CDR3 is TGTGCCAGCAGTGAATGGACAGACACCTACGAGCAGTACTTC.

This clone was seen only once. V usage is TRBV29-1 and J usage is TRBJ2-2; the D is unclear. The CDR3 has 13 amino acids. The ends were cut back, 4 bases at V and 8 bases at J, with 14 bases in the middle. Looked up from germline, CDR1 is SQVTM and CDR2 is ANQGSEA. The CDR3 reads CSVAASTGGELFF. The CDR3 nucleotides are TGCAGCGTTGCGGCAAGCACCGGGGGGGAGCTGTTTTTT.

In its sample, this clone was seen once. The genes are TRBV29-1 and TRBJ2-1; 7 bases fit TRBD1. Germline CDR1 is SQVTM and CDR2 is ANQGSEA. The CDR3 loop spans 13 amino acids. Trimming removed 2 bases from V and 5 bases from J; junction bases left unmatched: 3. CDR3 loop: CSVETGVDNEQFF. As DNA, the CDR3 is TGCAGCGTTGAAACAGGGGTGGACAATGAGCAGTTCTTC.

The V and J genes are TRBV12-5 and TRBJ2-5; possible D gene TRBD1, 7 bases. The CDR3 consists of 16 residues. CDR1 LGHNT and CDR2 FRNRAP come from the germline V gene. With 5 bases removed from V and 4 bases from J, the gap between germline ends came to 20 bases. This chain's CDR3 is CASGLGGGRGPETQYF. As DNA, the CDR3 is TGTGCTAGTGGTCTTGGAGGGGGCAGGGGCCCAGAGACCCAGTACTTC.

The gene calls are TRBV6-1 and TRBJ2-3; 12 bases agree with TRBD2. In germline, CDR1 is MNHNS, CDR2 SASEGT. J lost 3 bases, V lost 5 bases, and 3 bases had no gene match. The CDR3 totals 15 residues. The CDR3: CASSPGTSGTDTQYF. As DNA, the CDR3 is TGTGCCAGCAGTCCCGGGACTAGCGGGACAGATACGCAGTATTTT.

The chain uses TRBV27 and TRBJ2-7, with D uncertain. V was pared by 5 bases and J by 6 bases, with 11 bases between. The CDR3 extends over 12 amino acids. Germline V gene sequence: CDR1 MNHEY, CDR2 SMNVEV (reference sequence). This chain's CDR3 is CASSLPSLEQYF. The CDR3 region has the DNA TGTGCCAGCAGTCTCCCCTCCCTCGAGCAGTACTTC.

This sequence joins TRBV5-5 and TRBJ1-2; D unclear. Trimming left V 3 bases short and J 5 bases short, with 5 bases between. The CDR3 covers 11 residues. Germline loops: CDR1 SGHKS, CDR2 YYEKEE (reference sequence). CDR3 nucleotide sequence: TGTGCCAGCAGCTCGGGTTATGGCTACACCTTC. Translated: CASSSGYGYTF.

The chain uses TRBV5-4 and TRBJ2-1; 10 bases are shared with TRBD2. Germline V lookup: CDR1 SGHNT, CDR2 YYREEE (reference sequence). Germline trimming cut 2 bases from V and 9 bases from J; bases unmatched to any gene: 2. The CDR3 is made up of 13 amino acids. Written as DNA, the CDR3 is TGTGCCAGCAGCTTAGCGGGAGGGCCTGAGCAGTTCTTC. Translation gives CASSLAGGPEQFF.

In this sample, this clone turned up once. CDR3 sequence reads: CASSLGTGAYNEQFF. The CDR3 region has the DNA TGTGCCAGCAGCTTGGGGACAGGGGCCTACAATGAGCAGTTCTTC. V gene TRBV5-6 combines with J gene TRBJ2-1; 9 positions match TRBD1. Germline CDR1 reads SGHDT; CDR2 reads YYEEEE. Trimming at V came to 0 bases and at J to 2 bases, leaving 0 bases not matched to a gene. The CDR3 spans 15 residues.

This chain uses TRBV6-1 with TRBJ2-3, with 12 bases fitting TRBD2. The germline V gene encodes CDR1 MNHNS and CDR2 SASEGT. The CDR3 runs to 14 residues. Trimming cost V 8 bases and J 4 bases; bases outside gene matches: 4. The CDR3 region has the DNA TGTGCCAGCCGGCTAGCGGGAGGGCCAGATACGCAGTATTTT. As protein: CASRLAGGPDTQYF.

The gene calls are TRBV5-4 and TRBJ2-4; TRBD2 agrees at 10 bases. The CDR3 runs to 17 residues. From germline, CDR1 is SGHNT and CDR2 YYREEE (reference sequence). Trimming cost V 4 bases and J 7 bases; bases outside gene matches: 14. CDR3 in DNA: TGTGCCAGCAGCCAACTAGGCAGCGGGAGGGGGGGGAACATTCAGTACTTC. Residues: CASSQLGSGRGGNIQYF. Variable domain in full (rest from reference TRBV5-4 and TRBJ2-4): ETGVTQSPTHLIKTRGQQVTLRCSSQSGHNTVSWYQQALGQGPQFIFQYYREEENGRGNFPPRFSGLQFPNYSSELNVNALELDDSALYLCASSQLGSGRGGNIQYFGAGTRLSVL.

The CDR3 protein is CASSPGTGGTYEQYF. CDR3 DNA: TGCGCCAGCAGCCCCGGGACAGGGGGAACCTACGAGCAGTACTTC. The chain couples TRBV4-1 to TRBJ2-7, with 11 bases matching TRBD1. The germline V gene has CDR1 MGHRA and CDR2 YSYEKL. After removal of 4 bases from V and 2 bases from J, the junction contained 4 bases not matched to a gene. The CDR3 length is 15 residues.

This chain connects TRBV10-2 to TRBJ1-1; tentatively, D is TRBD1 (5 bases). CDR1 is WSHSY, CDR2 SAAADI, per germline. The CDR3 sequence is 13 residues long. Trimming cost V 4 bases and J 1 base, with 7 bases left between them. CDR3 residues: CASSVQGNTEAFF. The CDR3 DNA reads as TGCGCCAGCAGTGTGCAGGGGAACACTGAAGCTTTCTTT.

The chain has TRBV10-3 and TRBJ2-6, with TRBD1 matching over 8 bases. V gave up 6 bases and J gave up 3 bases; unmatched junction bases: 7. The CDR3 runs 16 residues. Germline loops: CDR1 ENHRY, CDR2 SYGVKD. CDR3 sequence: CAIRPGQGGGANVLTF. CDR3 DNA: TGTGCCATCAGACCCGGACAGGGAGGTGGGGCCAACGTCCTGACTTTC.

The chain couples TRBV5-1 to TRBJ2-1; no reliable D call. Between the trimmed V and J ends, which lost 7 bases and 0 bases, there was a span of 8 bases. CDR3 size: 13 residues. CDR1 is SGHRS and CDR2 is YFSETQ in the germline V gene. Here the CDR3 reads CASSGSSYNEQFF. The CDR3 nucleotides read TGCGCCAGCTCGGGTAGCTCCTACAATGAGCAGTTCTTC.

The V gene is TRBV5-6, the J gene TRBJ1-2; D might be TRBD1 (6 bases). CDR3 length: 14 amino acids. Germline V gene data show CDR1 as SGHDT and CDR2 as YYEEEE. The ends were cut back, 6 bases at V and 5 bases at J, with 17 bases in the middle. The CDR3 DNA is TGTGCCAGCACCCCGGGGGGCACTACATATGGCTACACCTTC. Translation gives CASTPGGTTYGYTF. Complete variable domain (other parts from reference TRBV5-6 and TRBJ1-2): DAGVTQSPTHLIKTRGQQVTLRCSPKSGHDTVSWYQQALGQGPQFIFQYYEEEERQRGNFPDRFSGHQFPNYSSELNVNALLLGDSALYLCASTPGGTTYGYTFGSGTRLTVV.

This clone has just one count. This chain links TRBV2 with TRBJ2-3; 9 bases are shared with TRBD1. CDR1 is SNHLY, CDR2 FYNNEI, per germline. The junction had 5 bases not matched to a gene; V was cut back by 6 bases and J by 7 bases. This CDR3 spans 13 amino acids. CDR3 protein: CASRDRGRNTQYF. DNA for the CDR3: TGTGCCAGCAGGGACAGGGGTCGCAATACGCAGTATTTT.

The chain carries TRBV2 and TRBJ2-5; TRBD2 aligns across 8 bases. The length of the CDR3 is 13 residues. The trim removed 6 bases at V and 7 bases at J, leaving 7 bases unmatched. Germline CDR1 and CDR2: SNHLY and FYNNEI. CDR3 region: CASSGGLDGTQYF. CDR3 bases: TGTGCCAGCAGCGGGGGACTAGACGGGACCCAGTACTTC.

The CDR3 DNA reads TGTGCCAGCAGCTTGGTCCTATACAATGAGCAGTTCTTC. Protein product: CASSLVLYNEQFF. The rearrangement joins TRBV5-6 to TRBJ2-1; D not resolved. V lost 0 bases and J lost 4, with 5 bases in between. CDR3 length equals 13 residues. CDR1 SGHDT and CDR2 YYEEEE come from the germline V gene.

The chain joins TRBV10-3 to TRBJ2-7, with a weak D call TRBD1 (5 bases). Germline-derived CDR1 and CDR2 are ENHRY and SYGVKD. Trimming stripped 3 bases from V and 1 base from J, with 13 bases between. CDR3 length: 15 residues. The CDR3 nucleotides are TGTGCCATCAGTGATCGGCAGGGTGGGTCCTACGAGCAGTACTTC. Protein: CAISDRQGGSYEQYF.

The genes are TRBV5-1 and TRBJ1-2, with 9 bases that match TRBD1. After removal of 3 bases from V and 8 bases from J, the junction contained 8 bases not matched to a gene. Germline CDR1 and CDR2: SGHRS and YFSETQ. The CDR3 consists of 14 residues. The CDR3 sequence is CASSSGTGFVGYTF. CDR3 in DNA: TGCGCCAGCAGCTCCGGGACAGGGTTCGTCGGCTACACCTTC.

This chain connects TRBV9 to TRBJ2-3; a weak D match, TRBD1 (6 bases). The CDR3 is made up of 15 amino acids. The V gene lost 2 bases and the J gene lost 5 bases, with 15 bases spanning the gap. From germline, CDR1 is SGDLS and CDR2 YYNGEE. This CDR3 is CASSVVLGAGDTQYF. CDR3 DNA: TGTGCCAGCAGCGTGGTCCTGGGGGCGGGAGATACGCAGTATTTT.

Here the CDR3 reads CASSRPLLRENYGYTF. CDR3 in DNA: TGTGCCAGCTCACGGCCTCTCCTGAGGGAGAACTATGGCTACACCTTC. This chain joins TRBV18 and TRBJ1-2; no reliable D call. V was shortened by 4 bases and J by 2 bases, with 17 bases between the two germline ends. The CDR3 is 16 residues long. CDR1 and CDR2 from the germline V gene are KGHSH and LQKENI.

The CDR3 loop is CASSLALSWETQYF. Written as DNA, the CDR3 is TGTGCCAGCAGCTTGGCTCTATCCTGGGAGACCCAGTACTTC. This chain links TRBV5-6 with TRBJ2-5; D remains ambiguous. CDR3 length: 14 amino acids. Trimming left V 0 bases short and J 5 bases short, with 11 bases between. The germline V gene has CDR1 SGHDT and CDR2 YYEEEE.

The chain couples TRBV6-5 to TRBJ2-7; 7 positions agree with TRBD1. V trimming: 0 bases; J trimming: 11 bases; junction bases outside the gene matches: 1. The germline V gene encodes CDR1 MNHEY and CDR2 SVGAGI. The CDR3 spans 11 residues. This CDR3 reads CASSYSGQKYF. As DNA, the CDR3 is TGTGCCAGCAGTTACTCGGGACAGAAGTACTTC.